These 16 T cell receptor beta chains were all obtained from the same sample, sequenced in a study of cytomegalovirus exposure and HLA in healthy donors. It was with 60 Vbeta and 13 Jbeta primers that the PCR ran. TCRdb's copy holds only in-frame clones and misses some; the assay was immunoSEQ multiplex PCR. Of about 98,000 clones listed, approximately 82% are singletons. Material: PBMCs. The receptors shown here come from a female donor in good health and CMV-seropositive.

This sequence joins TRBV13 and TRBJ2-5; 11 bases agree with TRBD2. CDR3 length equals 16 residues. J lost 5 bases, V lost 2 bases, and 7 bases had no gene match. CDR1 PRHDT and CDR2 FYEKMQ come from the germline V gene (reference sequence). The CDR3 bases are TGTGCCAGCAGCTTAAGGACTAGCGGGCTTCGGGAGACCCAGTACTTC. Amino acid sequence: CASSLRTSGLRETQYF.

The J gene is TRBJ1-6, the V gene TRBV4-1; D not resolved. Germline V lookup: CDR1 MGHRA, CDR2 YSYEKL. This CDR3 spans 15 amino acids. Trimming stripped 1 base from V and 5 bases from J, with 9 bases between. The CDR3 sequence is CASSQVQSDNSPLHF. DNA of the CDR3: TGCGCCAGCAGCCAAGTGCAAAGCGATAATTCACCCCTCCACTTT.

The chain recombines TRBV6-5 with TRBJ2-1, with D maybe TRBD1 (5 bases). Germline V CDR1 and CDR2: MNHEY, SVGAGI. The CDR3 has 15 amino acids. V dropped 2 bases and J dropped 4 bases, with 12 bases sitting between them. CDR3 DNA: TGTGCCAGCAGTTACGGCAGGGAAGGGTACAATGAGCAGTTCTTC. Protein: CASSYGREGYNEQFF.

The J gene is TRBJ1-4, the V gene TRBV19; weak D call: TRBD1 (5 bases). Germline V CDR1 and CDR2: LNHDA, SQIVND (reference sequence). The CDR3 has 14 residues. V dropped 5 bases and J dropped 7 bases, with 14 bases sitting between them. The CDR3 region is CASSPGNWVEKLFF. CDR3 coding DNA: TGTGCCAGTAGTCCAGGGAATTGGGTTGAAAAACTGTTTTTT. The whole variable domain, filled in from reference TRBV19 and TRBJ1-4, reads DGGITQSPKYLFRKEGQNVTLSCEQNLNHDAMYWYRQDPGQGLRLIYYSQIVNDFQKGDIAEGYSVSREKKESFPLTVTSAQKNPTAFYLCASSPGNWVEKLFFGSGTQLSVL.

The V and J genes are TRBV29-1 and TRBJ2-6, with TRBD1 matching over 7 bases. The V gene's germline CDR1 is SQVTM and CDR2 ANQGSEA. The V gene end was trimmed by 2 bases and the J gene end by 0 bases; junction bases not matched to a gene: 10. This CDR3 is built from 18 residues. In DNA, the CDR3 is TGCAGCGTTGAATCACAGGGGTCTTACCGCTCTGGGGCCAACGTCCTGACTTTC. Residues: CSVESQGSYRSGANVLTF.

This clone was detected once. The V gene is TRBV10-2, the J gene TRBJ1-4; weak D call: TRBD1 (5 bases). Germline values: CDR1 WSHSY, CDR2 SAAADI. The CDR3 consists of 14 residues. Trimming shortened V by 0 bases and J by 7 bases, and 9 bases separated the two germline ends. The CDR3 nucleotides read TGCGCCAGCAGTGAGTCGACGGGGGTTGAAAAACTGTTTTTT. Protein product: CASSESTGVEKLFF.

The rearrangement joins TRBV5-1 to TRBJ2-3; the D gene is possibly TRBD2 (6 bases). The CDR3 consists of 13 residues. Germline V lookup: CDR1 SGHRS, CDR2 YFSETQ. V gave up 5 bases and J gave up 9 bases, with 16 bases separating them. The CDR3 is CASSTTGVGTQYF. The DNA of the CDR3 is TGCGCCAGCAGTACAACGGGGGTAGGGACGCAGTATTTT. Variable domain in full (rest from reference TRBV5-1 and TRBJ2-3): KAGVTQTPRYLIKTRGQQVTLSCSPISGHRSVSWYQQTPGQGLQFLFEYFSETQRNKGNFPGRFSGRQFSNSRSEMNVSTLELGDSALYLCASSTTGVGTQYFGPGTRLTVL.

The table lists this clone with a few counts. The genes are TRBV6-5 and TRBJ2-7; D remains unclear. The V end was cut by 6 bases, the J end by 12 bases, with 21 bases between. Germline CDR1 and CDR2: MNHEY and SVGAGI. This CDR3 contains 13 residues. CDR3 in DNA: TGTGCCAGCAGCCTTCGAGGCGTACCGACGTTGTACTTC. Residues: CASSLRGVPTLYF.

The chain employs TRBV19 and TRBJ2-2; no definite D call. With 9 bases removed from V and 2 bases from J, the gap between germline ends came to 4 bases. The CDR3 runs 11 residues. Per germline, CDR1 LNHDA and CDR2 SQIVND (reference sequence). In nucleotides, the CDR3 is TGTGCCAGCATCAACACCGGGGAGCTGTTTTTT. Translation: CASINTGELFF.

The CDR3: CASSQATYEQYF. In nucleotides, the CDR3 is TGTGCCAGCTCGCAGGCCACCTACGAGCAGTACTTC. The genes are TRBV2 and TRBJ2-7; no clear D gene. The CDR3 is made up of 12 amino acids. Germline lookup yields CDR1 SNHLY and CDR2 FYNNEI. The V end lost 8 bases, the J end lost 2 bases, and 10 bases lay between the germline ends. Looking up the rest from reference TRBV2 and TRBJ2-7 gives the full variable domain: EPEVTQTPSHQVTQMGQEVILRCVPISNHLYFYWYRQILGQKVEFLVSFYNNEISEKSEIFDDQFSVERPDGSNFTLKIRSTKLEDSAMYFCASSQATYEQYFGPGTRLTVT.

This chain connects TRBV5-1 to TRBJ1-4; weak D call: TRBD1 (5 bases). Germline CDR1 and CDR2: SGHRS and YFSETQ. Trimming removed 2 bases at V and 0 bases at J, with 11 bases between. The CDR3 loop spans 16 amino acids. In DNA form, the CDR3 reads TGCGCCAGCAGCTTCGGGCAGGGCGCAACTAATGAAAAACTGTTTTTT. It translates to CASSFGQGATNEKLFF.

This clone was recorded only once. The chain links TRBV6-5 to TRBJ1-2; 8 bases match TRBD1. Trimming removed 2 bases from V and 4 bases from J; junction bases left unmatched: 9. This CDR3 has 16 residues. The germline V gene has CDR1 MNHEY and CDR2 SVGAGI. The CDR3 DNA reads TGTGCCAGCAGTTACGCTGACAGGGGAGCCCTCTATGGCTACACCTTC. Its protein product is CASSYADRGALYGYTF.

The chain recombines TRBV2 with TRBJ1-2; D uncertain. Germline V gives CDR1 SNHLY, CDR2 FYNNEI. This CDR3 is built from 13 residues. Trimming pared 6 bases from V and 2 bases from J, leaving 10 bases between. The CDR3 region has the DNA TGTGCCAGCAGCCCCGCGGAGAACTATGGCTACACCTTC. Protein sequence: CASSPAENYGYTF.

The gene calls are TRBV9 and TRBJ1-1; D unclear. Trimming removed 1 base from V and 5 bases from J, with 15 bases in between. Germline V gene data show CDR1 as SGDLS and CDR2 as YYNGEE. This CDR3 is built from 15 residues. CDR3: CASSVSTGDWTEAFF. The CDR3 DNA is TGTGCCAGCAGCGTATCGACCGGGGATTGGACTGAAGCTTTCTTT. The full variable domain, its missing parts supplied by reference TRBV9 and TRBJ1-1, is DSGVTQTPKHLITATGQRVTLRCSPRSGDLSVYWYQQSLDQGLQFLIQYYNGEERAKGNILERFSAQQFPDLHSELNLSSLELGDSALYFCASSVSTGDWTEAFFGQGTRLTVV.

The V and J genes are TRBV6-5 and TRBJ1-1; D might be TRBD1 (5 bases). CDR1 is MNHEY and CDR2 is SVGAGI in the germline V gene. The germline V and J ends were trimmed by 5 bases and 5 bases, with 18 bases remaining between them. This CDR3 has 15 residues. This CDR3 is CASSALGQPGTEAFF. The CDR3 DNA follows: TGTGCCAGCAGTGCGTTGGGGCAGCCCGGGACTGAAGCTTTCTTT.

The chain combines TRBV6-5 with TRBJ1-1; D may be TRBD1 (6 bases). Trimming stripped 0 bases from V and 1 base from J, with 6 bases between. This CDR3 comprises 14 residues. Germline V gene lookup returns CDR1 MNHEY and CDR2 SVGAGI. The CDR3 here is CASSYSQGNTEAFF. CDR3 nucleotides: TGTGCCAGCAGTTACTCACAGGGGAACACTGAAGCTTTCTTT.